This TCR beta chain was recovered during a study of radiotherapy plus CTLA-4 blockade in lung cancer. Turning to the study itself: Among enrolled patients, 15% to 20% responded and approximately 33% achieved disease control.

Study-wide points: Together with interferon-beta, which increased in serum after radiation, early dynamic changes in blood T cell clones were reportedly the best predictors of response. After treatment with radiotherapy plus ipilimumab, TCR clones that came from the tumor expanded in blood.

Profiled with immunoSEQ multiplex PCR; TCRdb holds only in-frame clones, not every one. Here the sample spans fewer than 95,000 clones, about 80% being singletons. This clone occurred once. The target antigen is unknown. The source of this sequence is a human donor with non-small cell lung cancer who had stable disease on radiotherapy plus ipilimumab. The source material was peripheral blood, sampled from a patient treated with radiotherapy plus ipilimumab.

This CDR3 reads CATEDDRQPPDTQYF. CDR3 DNA: TGTGCCACCGAAGACGACAGACAACCCCCAGATACGCAGTATTTT. This sequence joins TRBV2 and TRBJ2-3, with a weak D call TRBD1 (5 bases). Trimming took off 10 bases at V and 4 bases at J, with 21 bases between the two ends. Germline-derived CDR1 and CDR2 are SNHLY and FYNNEI. The CDR3 spans 15 residues.